A single sample is the source of the 29 T cell receptor beta chains below, sequenced in a study of blood T cell repertoires in COVID-19 (dated by TCRdb to the early 2020s). To prepare the library, the immunoSEQ multiplex PCR assay was applied. TCRdb provides this immuneACCESS table in a form limited to in-frame rearrangements. Some clones are lacking; in checked studies, under half of them reflect an unresolved V gene, and why the rest are absent is not known. Within this sample are 150,000 to 200,000 clones, with more than 85% of them counted one time only. 2.1% of the sample belongs to the ten largest clones. Sequenced: peripheral blood. The receptor set was obtained from a man between 70 and 80 years old with active or convalescent COVID-19.

The rearrangement links TRBV10-3 to TRBJ1-2; 9 nucleotides agree with TRBD1. Germline CDR1 reads ENHRY; CDR2 reads SYGVKD. The junction had 3 bases not matched to a gene; V was cut back by 0 bases and J by 4 bases. This CDR3 comprises 15 residues. CDR3 loop: CAISESGQGTYGYTF. The DNA for the CDR3 is TGTGCCATCAGTGAGTCTGGACAGGGGACCTATGGCTACACCTTC.

J is TRBJ1-4 and V is TRBV20-1; D might be TRBD1 (5 bases). V lost 3 bases and J lost 3, with 11 bases in between. CDR1 is DFQATT, CDR2 SNEGSKA, per germline (reference sequence). This CDR3 region has 14 residues. Written as DNA, the CDR3 is TGCAGTGCTAGTTACCAGGGCTCTAATGAAAAACTGTTTTTT. This sequence encodes CSASYQGSNEKLFF.

V is TRBV5-6 and J is TRBJ2-7; D is perhaps TRBD2 (5 bases). V shed 1 base and J shed 7 bases, with 12 bases lying between them. CDR3 length: 13 amino acids. In germline, CDR1 is SGHDT, CDR2 YYEEEE. CDR3 protein: CASSLSVSGEQYF. CDR3 DNA sequence: TGTGCCAGCAGCTTGTCGGTCTCGGGGGAGCAGTACTTC.

This chain connects TRBV5-4 to TRBJ1-2, with TRBD1 identical over 9 bases. The CDR3 covers 14 residues. The V segment lost 4 bases and the J segment 5 bases; nucleotides outside the gene matches: 6. CDR1 and CDR2 from the germline V gene are SGHNT and YYREEE (reference sequence). The CDR3 reads CASSDWDREYGYTF. The CDR3 bases are TGTGCCAGCAGCGACTGGGACAGGGAGTATGGCTACACCTTC.

The chain combines TRBV19 with TRBJ2-1, with TRBD2 identical over 8 bases. This CDR3 spans 14 amino acids. V shed 1 base, J shed 6 bases, and the junction held 2 bases outside the gene matches. Germline CDR1 is LNHDA and CDR2 is SQIVND (reference sequence). CDR3 nucleotides: TGTGCCAGTAGTATAGGGACTAGCATCAATGAGCAGTTCTTC. Encoded protein: CASSIGTSINEQFF.

The rearrangement joins TRBV30 to TRBJ2-7; D is perhaps TRBD1 (5 bases). There are 12 residues in the CDR3. V gave up 4 bases and J gave up 5 bases, with 12 bases separating them. Germline V CDR1 and CDR2: GTSNPN, SVGIG (reference sequence). The CDR3: CAWTPGLHEQYF. The CDR3 region has the DNA TGTGCCTGGACCCCAGGGTTGCACGAGCAGTACTTC.

The chain couples TRBV7-2 to TRBJ1-4; D is uncertain. CDR3 length: 15 amino acids. Germline V lookup: CDR1 SGHTA, CDR2 FQGNSA. The germline V and J ends were trimmed by 1 base and 7 bases, with 13 bases remaining between them. Written as DNA, the CDR3 is TGTGCCAGCAGCTTAGACCGGCGTGGCGGTGAAAAACTGTTTTTT. It translates to CASSLDRRGGEKLFF.

This clone was counted a single time. The chain couples TRBV15 to TRBJ1-2; D remains ambiguous. Germline CDR1 and CDR2: LNHNV and YYDKDF (reference sequence). This CDR3 has 12 amino acids. Trimming removed 4 bases at V and 6 bases at J, with 9 bases between. The CDR3 reads CATSKGRDGYTF. As DNA, the CDR3 is TGTGCCACCAGCAAAGGGAGAGATGGCTACACCTTC.

The CDR3 DNA follows: TGTGCCAGCAGCCCCAGAGGGGCTAGCGGAGCCTACGAGCAGTACTTC. Protein: CASSPRGASGAYEQYF. The chain combines TRBV9 with TRBJ2-7; TRBD2 agrees at 7 bases. This CDR3 is 16 amino acids long. CDR1 is SGDLS, CDR2 YYNGEE, per germline. Losses at the gene ends were 4 bases for V and 2 bases for J; bases not matched to a gene: 12.

V usage is TRBV27 and J usage is TRBJ1-2, with a tentative D call TRBD1 (6 bases). The germline CDR1 and CDR2 sequences are MNHEY and SMNVEV (reference sequence). The CDR3 contains 13 residues. The V end lost 2 bases, the J end lost 3 bases, and 7 bases lay between the germline ends. Here the CDR3 reads CASSLNRDYGYTF. The CDR3 DNA sequence: TGTGCCAGCAGTTTAAACAGGGACTATGGCTACACCTTC.

This chain connects TRBV21-1 to TRBJ2-1; the listed D gene, TRBD2, was not tested against the DNA. TRBV21-1 is assigned pseudogene status. This CDR3 region has 15 residues. The CDR3 sequence: CASSKRVPASGSKFF. The CDR3 DNA follows: TGTGCCAGCAGCAAAAGAGTGCCGGCTAGCGGGAGCAAGTTCTTC.

CDR3 coding DNA: TGTGCCAGCAGCTTAACGCCGGGTACGAACACCGGGGAGCTGTTTTTT. Encoded protein: CASSLTPGTNTGELFF. The chain employs TRBV7-8 and TRBJ2-2; no reliable D call. Trimming removed 2 bases from V and 0 bases from J, with 10 bases in between. CDR1 and CDR2 from the germline V gene are SGHVS and FQNEAQ. CDR3 length equals 16 residues.

The V gene is TRBV28, the J gene TRBJ2-4, with 8 bases lining up with TRBD1. V was clipped by 3 bases and J by 5 bases; unmatched bases: 6. Germline CDR1 reads MDHEN; CDR2 reads SYDVKM. This CDR3 is built from 15 residues. CDR3 DNA sequence: TGTGCCAGCAGTTTCCCCGACAGGGGCGAAAACATTCAGTACTTC. Translating it yields CASSFPDRGENIQYF.

The chain carries TRBV10-3 and TRBJ2-3, with D unresolved. The CDR3 covers 14 residues. V was cut by 0 bases and J by 3 bases, with 7 bases left in between. Germline assignment: CDR1 ENHRY and CDR2 SYGVKD. DNA of the CDR3: TGTGCCATCAGTGAGTCGGCCTTAACAGATACGCAGTATTTT. Translated, it gives CAISESALTDTQYF.

This chain uses TRBV2 with TRBJ1-1; D gene uncertain. CDR1 and CDR2 from the germline V gene are SNHLY and FYNNEI. The CDR3 covers 13 residues. Trimming left V 7 bases short and J 1 base short, with 10 bases between. In DNA form, the CDR3 reads TGTGCCAGCAATCTGGGAGAGAACACTGAAGCTTTCTTT. It specifies CASNLGENTEAFF.

The chain uses TRBV6-5 and TRBJ1-6; no reliable D call. The germline V gene has CDR1 MNHEY and CDR2 SVGAGI. This CDR3 region has 15 residues. V was shortened by 6 bases and J by 8 bases, with 17 bases between the two germline ends. The CDR3 nucleotides read TGTGCCAGCAGCCACCTGACAACACTGGATTCACCCCTCCACTTT. As protein: CASSHLTTLDSPLHF.

This chain connects TRBV2 to TRBJ2-3, with 10 bases fitting TRBD1. CDR1 is SNHLY, CDR2 FYNNEI, per germline. Trimming cost V 6 bases and J 4 bases; bases outside gene matches: 7. The CDR3 runs 15 residues. As DNA, the CDR3 is TGTGCCAGCAGGGGGGACAGGGGACGGGCAGATACGCAGTATTTT. This encodes CASRGDRGRADTQYF. The full variable domain, completed using reference TRBV2 and TRBJ2-3, is EPEVTQTPSHQVTQMGQEVILRCVPISNHLYFYWYRQILGQKVEFLVSFYNNEISEKSEIFDDQFSVERPDGSNFTLKIRSTKLEDSAMYFCASRGDRGRADTQYFGPGTRLTVL.

Notes on this clone: A junction end diverges from the germline sequence, so it may reflect a read error. The genes are TRBV28 and TRBJ2-5; weak D call: TRBD1 (6 bases). In germline, CDR1 is MDHEN, CDR2 SYDVKM. This CDR3 has 16 amino acids. The CDR3 nucleotides are TGTGCCAGCAGTCAGGATTGGGGGCGCGATCAAGAAACCCAGTACTTC. Amino acid sequence: CASSQDWGRDQETQYF. Using reference TRBV28 and TRBJ2-5 for the parts outside the CDR3, the full variable domain is DVKVTQSSRYLVKRTGEKVFLECVQDMDHENMFWYRQDPGLGLRLIYFSYDVKMKEKGDIPEGYSVSREKKERFSLILESASTNQTSMYLCASSQDWGRDQETQYFGPGTRLLVL.

This clone was found a few times. V usage is TRBV28 and J usage is TRBJ2-7, with a possible D match to TRBD2 (6 bases). V lost 3 bases and J lost 4, with 7 bases in between. Germline CDR1 and CDR2: MDHEN and SYDVKM. This CDR3 spans 12 amino acids. CDR3: CASSLGGYEQYF. The CDR3 DNA is TGTGCCAGCAGTTTGGGGGGTTACGAGCAGTACTTC.

The chain carries TRBV18 and TRBJ2-1; 9 bases are shared with TRBD1. The germline gives CDR1 KGHSH, CDR2 LQKENI. The CDR3 spans 15 residues. J gave up 7 bases and V 2 bases, and 6 bases lay outside the gene matches. CDR3 sequence reads: CASSPLQGAHNEQFF. Written as DNA, the CDR3 is TGTGCCAGCTCACCATTACAGGGGGCGCATAATGAGCAGTTCTTC.

V is TRBV6-5 and J is TRBJ2-3; D is uncertain. V gave up 6 bases and J gave up 5 bases, with 15 bases separating them. This CDR3 has 14 amino acids. Germline-derived CDR1 and CDR2 are MNHEY and SVGAGI. CDR3 protein: CASRPDNLGDTQYF. CDR3 nucleotides: TGTGCCAGCAGACCTGACAACCTGGGAGATACGCAGTATTTT.

V usage is TRBV6-4 and J usage is TRBJ1-1, with unresolved D. V was cut by 2 bases and J by 4 bases, with 11 bases left in between. Germline V gives CDR1 MRHNA, CDR2 SNTAGT. This CDR3 is built from 14 residues. CDR3 protein: CASSDTDYSTEAFF. In DNA, the CDR3 is TGTGCCAGCAGTGACACGGACTATTCCACTGAAGCTTTCTTT.

The sample holds one count of this clone. The V gene is TRBV5-8, the J gene TRBJ2-5; TRBD2 might be the D (5 bases). The CDR3 is 15 residues long. Germline CDR1 and CDR2: SGHTS and YDEGEE. V lost 6 bases to trimming and J lost 9 bases, with 24 bases between them. CDR3 residues: CASTLRGPSAGAQYF. In DNA form, the CDR3 reads TGTGCCAGCACACTTCGAGGGCCGTCTGCTGGAGCCCAGTACTTC.

This clone was detected only a few times. This sequence joins TRBV29-1 and TRBJ2-7; the D gene is possibly TRBD2 (5 bases). The V and J ends lost 6 bases and 3 bases respectively, with 12 bases between them. Per germline, CDR1 SQVTM and CDR2 ANQGSEA. This CDR3 is built from 12 residues. CDR3 nucleotide sequence: TGCAGCGTCACTAGTTCTGGCTACGAGCAGTACTTC. Translating it yields CSVTSSGYEQYF.

DNA for the CDR3: TGTGCCATCAGCCCCGCCTCGGATGAAAAACTGTTTTTT. Protein: CAISPASDEKLFF. The chain joins TRBV10-3 to TRBJ1-4; no definite D call. V was pared by 6 bases and J by 6 bases, with 11 bases between. Per the germline V gene, CDR1 is ENHRY and CDR2 is SYGVKD. CDR3 length equals 13 residues.

This rearrangement joins TRBV24-1 to TRBJ2-3, with D maybe TRBD1 (5 bases). This CDR3 spans 14 amino acids. The germline gives CDR1 KGHDR, CDR2 SFDVKD. The V and J ends lost 0 bases and 5 bases respectively, with 8 bases between them. CDR3: CATSDLGALDTQYF. Here the CDR3 DNA reads TGTGCCACCAGTGATTTGGGGGCGTTAGATACGCAGTATTTT.

The rearrangement joins TRBV6-2 or TRBV6-3 to TRBJ2-7; 7 positions match TRBD2. Germline V CDR1 and CDR2: MNHEY, SVGEGT. The CDR3 runs to 15 residues. The J segment lost 2 bases and the V segment lost 2 bases, leaving 6 bases of the junction unmatched. CDR3 coding DNA: TGTGCCAGCAGTTACGGGACTAACCCTCCCTACGAGCAGTACTTC. This gives the protein CASSYGTNPPYEQYF.

The rearrangement uses TRBV7-8 and TRBJ1-2; 8 bases align to TRBD1. There are 14 residues in the CDR3. The V gene end was trimmed by 7 bases and the J gene end by 7 bases; junction bases not matched to a gene: 11. CDR1 and CDR2 (germline): SGHVS, FQNEAQ. In DNA form, the CDR3 reads TGTGCCAGCAACATCAACGGACAGGGCTTTGGCTACACCTTC. The encoded protein is CASNINGQGFGYTF. Based on the CDR3 plus reference TRBV7-8 and TRBJ1-2, the full variable domain is GAGVSQSPRYKVAKRGQDVALRCDPISGHVSLFWYQQALGQGPEFLTYFQNEAQLDKSGLPSDRFFAERPEGSVSTLKIQRTQQEDSAVYLCASNINGQGFGYTFGSGTRLTVV.

The chain links TRBV15 to TRBJ2-5; TRBD2 aligns across 13 bases. The CDR3 extends over 16 amino acids. Germline lookup yields CDR1 LNHNV and CDR2 YYDKDF (reference sequence). V was pared by 4 bases and J by 5 bases, with 7 bases of the junction left unmatched. The CDR3 nucleotides read TGTGCCACCAGCATAGGGACTAGCGGGATCGGGGAGACCCAGTACTTC. It yields the protein CATSIGTSGIGETQYF.